The 29 T cell receptor beta chains reported below all come from one sample, sequenced in a study of blood T cell repertoires in COVID-19. TCRdb's table, derived via immunoSEQ multiplex PCR, lists solely in-frame clones and lacks some. The sample shows tens of thousands of clones, approximately 90% of them seen only once. The sequenced sample was peripheral blood. Receptors were obtained from a woman aged 55-70 years with acute or convalescent COVID-19.

The chain combines TRBV12-5 with TRBJ2-2; maybe TRBD1 (6 bases). Germline CDR1 and CDR2: LGHNT and FRNRAP. The CDR3 runs 16 residues. V shed 1 base and J shed 6 bases, with 15 bases lying between them. CDR3 sequence: CASGLGSPQGPGELFF. CDR3 nucleotide sequence: TGTGCTAGTGGTTTGGGATCCCCCCAGGGGCCCGGGGAGCTGTTTTTT.

The V and J genes are TRBV2 and TRBJ1-4; D is unresolved. CDR1 SNHLY and CDR2 FYNNEI come from the germline V gene. The CDR3 covers 15 residues. Trimming left V 4 bases short and J 7 bases short, with 16 bases between. CDR3: CASSVLQRLGEKLFF. The CDR3, as DNA: TGTGCCAGCAGTGTTTTACAACGCCTAGGTGAAAAACTGTTTTTT.

This chain links TRBV7-3 with TRBJ2-5; possibly TRBD2 for D (6 bases). There are 14 residues in the CDR3. V was clipped by 1 base and J by 4 bases, with 10 bases between them. Germline V gene lookup returns CDR1 SGHTA and CDR2 FQGTGA. CDR3 nucleotides: TGTGCCAGCAGCTTAATGACTAGAGGAGAGACCCAGTACTTC. It translates to CASSLMTRGETQYF. The full variable domain, with the rest looked up from reference TRBV7-3 and TRBJ2-5, is GAGVSQTPSNKVTEKGKYVELRCDPISGHTALYWYRQSLGQGPEFLIYFQGTGAADDSGLPNDRFFAVRPEGSVSTLKIQRTERGDSAVYLCASSLMTRGETQYFGPGTRLLVL.

This sequence joins TRBV7-6 and TRBJ2-3; TRBD2 aligns across 9 bases. This CDR3 spans 15 amino acids. With V trimmed by 1 base and J by 4 bases, 3 bases remained unmatched. CDR1 is SGHVS, CDR2 FNYEAQ, per germline. The CDR3, as DNA: TGTGCCAGCAGCTTAGTTAGCGGGAGTGCAGATACGCAGTATTTT. It translates to CASSLVSGSADTQYF.

The rearrangement links TRBV7-2 to TRBJ2-2; 7 positions agree with TRBD2. Trimming removed 8 bases from V and 2 bases from J; junction bases left unmatched: 5. The CDR3 is 14 residues long. The germline V gene has CDR1 SGHTA and CDR2 FQGNSA. CDR3 region: CASRLAVNTGELFF. Here the CDR3 DNA reads TGTGCCAGCCGGCTAGCGGTCAACACCGGGGAGCTGTTTTTT.

The chain links TRBV19 to TRBJ1-1; TRBD1 aligns across 10 bases. Germline CDR1 and CDR2: LNHDA and SQIVND (reference sequence). V was clipped by 8 bases and J by 1 base; unmatched bases: 7. The CDR3 is 15 amino acids. CDR3 nucleotides: TGTGCCAGTTCTCAGGACAGGGGGGCGAACACTGAAGCTTTCTTT. Translated, it gives CASSQDRGANTEAFF.

Note on this clone: This specimen includes other DNA sequences encoding the same CDR3. V usage is TRBV18 and J usage is TRBJ2-5; D remains ambiguous. V shed 3 bases and J shed 0 bases, with 2 bases lying between them. The CDR3 extends over 12 amino acids. Germline CDR1 reads KGHSH; CDR2 reads LQKENI. The CDR3 protein is CASSPNQETQYF. CDR3 in DNA: TGTGCCAGCTCACCTAACCAAGAGACCCAGTACTTC.

The gene calls are TRBV27 and TRBJ2-5, with 7 bases fitting TRBD2. V was clipped by 8 bases and J by 5 bases; unmatched bases: 14. CDR3 length: 15 residues. The germline gives CDR1 MNHEY, CDR2 SMNVEV (reference sequence). This CDR3 reads CASRSLREGRETQYF. The CDR3 DNA sequence: TGTGCCAGCCGATCTCTTAGGGAGGGGAGGGAGACCCAGTACTTC.

J is TRBJ1-2 and V is TRBV14, with D tentatively TRBD1 (6 bases). Germline V CDR1 and CDR2: SGHDN, FVKESK. Deletions cut 2 bases from V and 4 bases from J, with 17 bases between. The CDR3 is 16 residues long. The DNA of the CDR3 is TGTGCCAGCAGCCAATCAACCAGGGGAGTGGGCTATGGCTACACCTTC. It translates to CASSQSTRGVGYGYTF.

The rearrangement joins TRBV5-1 to TRBJ1-2; D ambiguous. Trimming took 4 bases from V and 2 from J, leaving 12 bases between them. Germline lookup yields CDR1 SGHRS and CDR2 YFSETQ. CDR3 size: 14 residues. This CDR3 is CASSGWEQNYGYTF. The CDR3 DNA sequence: TGCGCCAGCAGCGGGTGGGAGCAAAACTATGGCTACACCTTC.

The genes are TRBV7-9 and TRBJ2-3, with D possibly being TRBD2 (6 bases). CDR1 and CDR2 (germline): SEHNR, FQNEAQ (reference sequence). Between the trimmed V and J ends, which lost 5 bases and 1 base, there was a span of 16 bases. The length of the CDR3 is 16 residues. The CDR3 spells CASSPRAGLRTDTQYF. CDR3 coding DNA: TGTGCCAGCAGCCCCAGAGCGGGCCTGCGCACAGATACGCAGTATTTT. The whole variable domain, remainder taken from reference TRBV7-9 and TRBJ2-3, is DTGVSQNPRHKITKRGQNVTFRCDPISEHNRLYWYRQTLGQGPEFLTYFQNEAQLEKSRLLSDRFSAERPKGSFSTLEIQRTEQGDSAMYLCASSPRAGLRTDTQYFGPGTRLTVL.

V and J are TRBV6-2 or TRBV6-3 and TRBJ2-7; D gene ambiguous. Germline V gives CDR1 MNHEY, CDR2 SVGEGT. CDR3 length: 12 residues. The V and J ends lost 2 bases and 7 bases respectively, with 9 bases between them. CDR3 nucleotides: TGTGCCAGCAGTTACGGGCTCCTGGAGCAGTACGTC. It yields the protein CASSYGLLEQYV.

This chain connects TRBV5-1 to TRBJ2-2; 8 bases are shared with TRBD1. Germline loops: CDR1 SGHRS, CDR2 YFSETQ. With V trimmed by 2 bases and J by 6 bases, 6 bases remained unmatched. The CDR3 loop spans 15 amino acids. Written as DNA, the CDR3 is TGCGCCAGCAGCTTACCGGGACAGGCGTCCGGGGAGCTGTTTTTT. It yields the protein CASSLPGQASGELFF.

This clone was observed a single time. This sequence joins TRBV6-5 and TRBJ2-2, with D unresolved. The V gene lost 7 bases and the J gene lost 0 bases, with 9 bases spanning the gap. The CDR3 loop spans 14 amino acids. CDR1 and CDR2 from the germline V gene are MNHEY and SVGAGI. DNA of the CDR3: TGTGCCAGCAAGACAACCACGAACACCGGGGAGCTGTTTTTT. It translates to CASKTTTNTGELFF.

The chain joins TRBV5-4 to TRBJ2-2, with D possibly being TRBD1 (5 bases). In germline, CDR1 is SGHNT, CDR2 YYREEE (reference sequence). CDR3 length: 14 residues. Trimming left V 1 base short and J 3 bases short, with 7 bases between. The CDR3 sequence: CASSLLGDTGELFF. In nucleotides, the CDR3 is TGTGCCAGCAGCTTGTTAGGGGACACCGGGGAGCTGTTTTTT.

J is TRBJ2-1 and V is TRBV5-4; tentative D call: TRBD2 (5 bases). Germline CDR1 and CDR2: SGHNT and YYREEE (reference sequence). The CDR3 is 12 amino acids. The V end was cut by 2 bases, the J end by 10 bases, with 10 bases between. The CDR3 nucleotides are TGTGCCAGCAGCTTCCCTAGCTTGGAGCAGTTCTTC. Translating it yields CASSFPSLEQFF.

V is TRBV3-1 (or the pseudogene TRBV3-2) and J is TRBJ1-2; D gene unclear. V lost 0 bases to trimming and J lost 4 bases, with 15 bases between them. From germline, CDR1 is LGHDT and CDR2 YNNKEL (reference sequence). The CDR3 has 16 residues. The CDR3 spells CASSQDPGRVGYGYTF. In DNA, the CDR3 is TGTGCCAGCAGCCAAGATCCTGGGAGAGTCGGCTATGGCTACACCTTC.

The V call is TRBV9, the J call TRBJ1-3; D not resolved. V dropped 0 bases and J dropped 0 bases, with 13 bases sitting between them. The CDR3 consists of 17 residues. Per the germline V gene, CDR1 is SGDLS and CDR2 is YYNGEE. As DNA, the CDR3 is TGTGCCAGCAGCGTAGGAAGGCAGGCCAGCTCTGGAAACACCATATATTTT. Its translation: CASSVGRQASSGNTIYF.

The genes are TRBV5-1 and TRBJ2-5; 7 nucleotides match TRBD1. CDR1 SGHRS and CDR2 YFSETQ come from the germline V gene. V was clipped by 4 bases and J by 3 bases; unmatched bases: 3. The CDR3 sequence is 13 residues long. CDR3 coding DNA: TGCGCCAGCAGCCCTCAGGGGGAAGAGACCCAGTACTTC. Protein sequence: CASSPQGEETQYF.

The CDR3, as DNA: TGTGCCAGCTCCAGGACAGCAACTAATGAAAAACTGTTTTTT. It translates to CASSRTATNEKLFF. The rearrangement links TRBV18 to TRBJ1-4; TRBD1 is a possible D gene (6 bases). The CDR3 contains 14 residues. Per the germline V gene, CDR1 is KGHSH and CDR2 is LQKENI. V shed 6 bases and J shed 0 bases, with 8 bases lying between them.

This clone was picked up a small number of times. The genes are TRBV7-9 and TRBJ1-1, with D unresolved. CDR3 length: 15 residues. Germline V lookup: CDR1 SEHNR, CDR2 FQNEAQ (reference sequence). Trimming took off 1 base at V and 0 bases at J, with 9 bases between the two ends. CDR3: CASSLGMAMNTEAFF. CDR3 in DNA: TGTGCCAGCAGCTTAGGCATGGCCATGAACACTGAAGCTTTCTTT.

The chain employs TRBV5-6 and TRBJ1-2, with a possible D match to TRBD1 (6 bases). The V and J ends lost 4 bases and 6 bases respectively, with 13 bases between them. Germline loops: CDR1 SGHDT, CDR2 YYEEEE. The CDR3 extends over 13 amino acids. As DNA, the CDR3 is TGTGCCAGCAGCCCAACAGGGAGGGATGGCTACACCTTC. Amino acid sequence: CASSPTGRDGYTF.

The chain combines TRBV4-1 with TRBJ2-1; the match to TRBD2 covers 7 bases. V dropped 1 base and J dropped 2; count of bases not matched to a gene: 8. This CDR3 is 17 amino acids long. Per the germline V gene, CDR1 is MGHRA and CDR2 is YSYEKL. Here the CDR3 DNA reads TGCGCCAGCAGCCAAGCCCGGGGGGACTTAACCTACAATGAGCAGTTCTTC. Protein product: CASSQARGDLTYNEQFF.

The V gene is TRBV28, the J gene TRBJ1-4; 11 nucleotides align to TRBD1. The germline V gene encodes CDR1 MDHEN and CDR2 SYDVKM. The CDR3 totals 16 residues. J was trimmed by 7 bases and V by 5 bases; bases with no gene match: 9. The CDR3 DNA reads as TGTGCCAGCAGTCCTGGGGACAGGGGGTTGGGTGAAAAACTGTTTTTT. It encodes CASSPGDRGLGEKLFF.

This chain connects TRBV6-2 or TRBV6-3 to TRBJ1-4, with 8 bases matching TRBD1. V shed 5 bases, J shed 7 bases, and the junction held 6 bases outside the gene matches. CDR3 size: 14 residues. Germline V gene lookup returns CDR1 MNHEY and CDR2 SVGEGT. CDR3 sequence: CASSPGQVAEKLFF. CDR3 DNA: TGTGCCAGCAGTCCGGGACAGGTGGCTGAAAAACTGTTTTTT.

The rearrangement links TRBV3-1 (or the pseudogene TRBV3-2) to TRBJ1-6, with D tentatively TRBD1 (5 bases). Germline values: CDR1 LGHDT, CDR2 YNNKEL (reference sequence). This CDR3 is 17 amino acids long. V lost 0 bases and J lost 6, with 15 bases in between. As DNA, the CDR3 is TGTGCCAGCAGCCAAGAAGGCGTGTGGGGCCGTAATTCACCCCTCCACTTT. Amino acids: CASSQEGVWGRNSPLHF.

The rearrangement links TRBV5-6 to TRBJ2-2; D uncertain. The ends were cut back, 5 bases at V and 3 bases at J, with 11 bases in the middle. Germline V gives CDR1 SGHDT, CDR2 YYEEEE. The CDR3 is 14 amino acids. CDR3 protein: CASRGQIDTGELFF. The CDR3 region has the DNA TGTGCCAGCAGGGGCCAGATCGACACCGGGGAGCTGTTTTTT.

The J gene is TRBJ2-7, the V gene TRBV3-1 (or the pseudogene TRBV3-2); D gene unclear. CDR1 and CDR2 from the germline V gene are LGHDT and YNNKEL (reference sequence). V lost 1 base to trimming and J lost 3 bases, with 7 bases between them. The length of the CDR3 is 13 residues. The CDR3 bases are TGTGCCAGCAGCCAAGTACCAGGCTACGAGCAGTACGTC. Its protein is CASSQVPGYEQYV.

V and J are TRBV20-1 and TRBJ2-3; 9 nucleotides line up with TRBD2. This CDR3 is 15 amino acids long. Germline V gives CDR1 DFQATT, CDR2 SNEGSKA (reference sequence). The V segment lost 3 bases and the J segment 4 bases; nucleotides outside the gene matches: 8. CDR3 coding DNA: TGCAGTGCTAGTCAACTAGCGGGCTTGGCAGATACGCAGTATTTT. It yields the protein CSASQLAGLADTQYF.